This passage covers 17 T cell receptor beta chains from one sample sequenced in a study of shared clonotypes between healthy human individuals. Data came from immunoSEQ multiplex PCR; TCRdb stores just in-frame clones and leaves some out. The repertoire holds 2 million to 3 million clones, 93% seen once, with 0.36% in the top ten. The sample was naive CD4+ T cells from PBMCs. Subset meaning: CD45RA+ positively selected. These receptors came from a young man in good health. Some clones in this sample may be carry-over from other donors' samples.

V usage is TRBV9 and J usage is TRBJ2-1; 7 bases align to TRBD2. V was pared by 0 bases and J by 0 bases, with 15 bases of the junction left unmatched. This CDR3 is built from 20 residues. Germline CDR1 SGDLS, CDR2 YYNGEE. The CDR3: CASSVVSSRAGQSSYNEQFF. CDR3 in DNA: TGTGCCAGCAGCGTAGTGTCCTCCCGAGCGGGGCAGAGCTCCTACAATGAGCAGTTCTTC.

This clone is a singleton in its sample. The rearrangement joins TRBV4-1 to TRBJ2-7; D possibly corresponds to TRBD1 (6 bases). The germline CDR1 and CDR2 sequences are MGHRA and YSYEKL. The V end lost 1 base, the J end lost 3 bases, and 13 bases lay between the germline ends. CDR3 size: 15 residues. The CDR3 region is CASSQVDRRHYEQYF. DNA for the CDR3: TGCGCCAGCAGCCAAGTTGACAGGCGGCACTACGAGCAGTACTTC.

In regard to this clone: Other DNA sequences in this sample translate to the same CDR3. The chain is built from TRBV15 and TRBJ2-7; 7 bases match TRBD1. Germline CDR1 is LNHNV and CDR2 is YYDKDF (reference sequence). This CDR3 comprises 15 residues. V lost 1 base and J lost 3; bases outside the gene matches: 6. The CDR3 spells CATSRGGTAYYEQYF. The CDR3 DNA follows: TGTGCCACCAGCAGAGGAGGGACAGCATACTACGAGCAGTACTTC.

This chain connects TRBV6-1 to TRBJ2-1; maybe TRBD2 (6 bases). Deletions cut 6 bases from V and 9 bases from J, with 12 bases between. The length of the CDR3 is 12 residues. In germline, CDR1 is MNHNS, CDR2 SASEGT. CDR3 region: CASSWGEREQFF. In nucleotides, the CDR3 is TGTGCCAGCAGCTGGGGGGAGCGTGAGCAGTTCTTC.

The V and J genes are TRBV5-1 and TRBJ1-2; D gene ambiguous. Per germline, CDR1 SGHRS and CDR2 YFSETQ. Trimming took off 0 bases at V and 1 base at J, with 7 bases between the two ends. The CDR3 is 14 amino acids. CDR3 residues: CASSLGLSNYGYTF. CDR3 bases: TGCGCCAGCAGCTTGGGATTAAGTAACTATGGCTACACCTTC.

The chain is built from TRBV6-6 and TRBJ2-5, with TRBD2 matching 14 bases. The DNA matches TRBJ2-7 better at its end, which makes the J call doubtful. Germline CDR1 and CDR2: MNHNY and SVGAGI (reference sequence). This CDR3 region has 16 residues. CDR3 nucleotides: TGTGCCAGCAGCCCGGCCGGGACTAGCGGGGGCTACGAGCAGTACTTC. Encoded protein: CASSPAGTSGGYEQYF.

The CDR3 nucleotides are TGTGCCAGCAGTTCTACAGCGACTAGGGGTTCGGAGCAGTTCTTC. Translated, it gives CASSSTATRGSEQFF. The chain joins TRBV6-5 to TRBJ2-1; D perhaps matches TRBD2 (6 bases). The CDR3 sequence is 15 residues long. Trimming removed 4 bases from V and 10 bases from J, with 20 bases in between. Germline loops: CDR1 MNHEY, CDR2 SVGAGI.

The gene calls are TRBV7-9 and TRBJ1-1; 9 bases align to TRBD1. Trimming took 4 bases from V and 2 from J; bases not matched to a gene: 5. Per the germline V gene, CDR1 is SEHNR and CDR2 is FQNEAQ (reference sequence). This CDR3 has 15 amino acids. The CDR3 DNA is TGTGCCAGCAGCTCTTACAGGGGGCGTAACACTGAAGCTTTCTTT. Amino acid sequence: CASSSYRGRNTEAFF.

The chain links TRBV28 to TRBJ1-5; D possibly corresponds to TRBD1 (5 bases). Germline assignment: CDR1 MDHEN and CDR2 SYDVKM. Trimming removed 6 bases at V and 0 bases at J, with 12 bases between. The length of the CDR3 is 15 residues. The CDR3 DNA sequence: TGTGCCAGCAGGGGGGGGGTGAATAGCAATCAGCCCCAGCATTTT. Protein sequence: CASRGGVNSNQPQHF. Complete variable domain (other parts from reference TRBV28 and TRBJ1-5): DVKVTQSSRYLVKRTGEKVFLECVQDMDHENMFWYRQDPGLGLRLIYFSYDVKMKEKGDIPEGYSVSREKKERFSLILESASTNQTSMYLCASRGGVNSNQPQHFGDGTRLSIL.

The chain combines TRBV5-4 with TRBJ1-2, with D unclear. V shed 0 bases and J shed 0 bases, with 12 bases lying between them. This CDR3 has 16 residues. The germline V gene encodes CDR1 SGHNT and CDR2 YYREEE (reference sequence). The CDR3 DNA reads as TGTGCCAGCAGCTTGGGCCCAGGATATTCTAACTATGGCTACACCTTC. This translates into CASSLGPGYSNYGYTF.

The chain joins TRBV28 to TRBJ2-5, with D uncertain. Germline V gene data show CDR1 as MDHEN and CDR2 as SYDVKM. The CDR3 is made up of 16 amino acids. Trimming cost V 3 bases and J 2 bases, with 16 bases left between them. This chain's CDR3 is CASSFYGVLRQETQYF. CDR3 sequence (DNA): TGTGCCAGCAGTTTTTATGGGGTCCTCAGGCAAGAGACCCAGTACTTC.

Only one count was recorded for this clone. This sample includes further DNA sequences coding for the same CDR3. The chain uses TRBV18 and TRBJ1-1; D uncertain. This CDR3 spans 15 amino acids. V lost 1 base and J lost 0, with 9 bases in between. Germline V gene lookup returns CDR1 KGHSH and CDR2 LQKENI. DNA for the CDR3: TGTGCCAGCTCACCACTCGGCGGAGTGAACACTGAAGCTTTCTTT. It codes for CASSPLGGVNTEAFF.

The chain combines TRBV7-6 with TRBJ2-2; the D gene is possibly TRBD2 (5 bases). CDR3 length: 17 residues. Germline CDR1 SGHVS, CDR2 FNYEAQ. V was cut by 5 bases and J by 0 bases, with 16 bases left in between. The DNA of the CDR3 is TGTGCCAGCAGCCCCACTGGGAGAACGGCGAACACCGGGGAGCTGTTTTTT. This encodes CASSPTGRTANTGELFF.

CDR3 region: CAWSALRGASNQPQHF. CDR3 DNA: TGTGCCTGGAGTGCCCTTAGGGGGGCCAGCAATCAGCCCCAGCATTTT. The genes are TRBV30 and TRBJ1-5, with D perhaps matching TRBD1 (6 bases). Trimming took off 1 base at V and 1 base at J, with 14 bases between the two ends. The germline gives CDR1 GTSNPN, CDR2 SVGIG (reference sequence). The CDR3 extends over 16 amino acids.

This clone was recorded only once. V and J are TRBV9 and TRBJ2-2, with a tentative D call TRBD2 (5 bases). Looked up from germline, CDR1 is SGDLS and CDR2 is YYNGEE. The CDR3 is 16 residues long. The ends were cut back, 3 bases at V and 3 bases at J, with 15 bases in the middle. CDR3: CASSGLNPIDTGELFF. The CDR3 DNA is TGTGCCAGCAGCGGACTAAACCCTATCGACACCGGGGAGCTGTTTTTT.

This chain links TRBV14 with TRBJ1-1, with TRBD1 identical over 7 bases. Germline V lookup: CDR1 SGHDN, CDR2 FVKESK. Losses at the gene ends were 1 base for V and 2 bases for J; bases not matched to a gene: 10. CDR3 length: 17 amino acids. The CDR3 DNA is TGTGCCAGCAGCCAAGCAGGGGACAGCGGGTCCAACACTGAAGCTTTCTTT. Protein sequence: CASSQAGDSGSNTEAFF.

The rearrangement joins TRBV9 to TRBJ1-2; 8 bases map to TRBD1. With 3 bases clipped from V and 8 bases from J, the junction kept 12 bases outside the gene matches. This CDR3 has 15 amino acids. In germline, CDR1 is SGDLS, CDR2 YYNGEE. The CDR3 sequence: CASSGSWDRRRGYTF. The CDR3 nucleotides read TGTGCCAGCAGCGGCTCCTGGGACAGGCGACGGGGCTACACCTTC.